A single T cell receptor beta chain is shown here with its context. Its specific antigen is unknown. The junction differs from germline at one of its ends, possibly a read error. This entry comes from a study of cytomegalovirus exposure and HLA in healthy donors (dated by TCRdb to between 2016 and 2019). About the investigation overall: An earlier analysis of about 560 of the donors reported approximately 300 Gb of sequence data and 117 million unique TCR beta sequences obtained from about 170 million T cells. An early release that covered 640 HLA-typed donors contained 250 to 350 gigabases of sequencing data and about 93 million unique TCR sequences. Of the 300 to 500 genotyped donors, approximately 80% were placed in the genetic ancestry cluster associated with self-reported Caucasian donors. The study aimed to test whether signatures of past pathogen exposure could be identified by cataloging public T cell receptors. The study used immunosequencing to profile the T cell repertoires of approximately 690 subjects and linked those repertoires to cytomegalovirus serostatus. Along with the roughly 670-subject first cohort, a separate validation cohort of over a hundred different subjects was used. High-throughput TCR immunosequencing, statistical association of individual TCRs with disease status, and machine learning were combined to predict cytomegalovirus infection status. In a later analysis, previously published TCR beta repertoires from 500 to 750 donors were re-analyzed and high-resolution HLA genotyping was added so that TCR occurrence patterns could be studied. In the later analysis, no new phenotypic data were used to find candidate immune exposures; instead, reliance was placed on TCR beta sequences and their occurrence across donors. To decide whether each TCR beta V gene segment behaved as functional or pseudogenic, an earlier analysis of over 500 of the donors relied on high-throughput TCR beta sequencing. Donor age, sex, ethnicity and CMV serostatus were compiled alongside the repertoire data. A later genetic analysis used genome-wide SNP genotypes for about 55% of the 666 donors, treating that subset as a discovery cohort. All discovery cohort repertoires had been generated on a single sequencing platform. HLA typing included class I and class II loci at four-digit resolution. The number of donors typed differed by locus, with 629-630 for A, B, C, DRB1 and DQB1, around 500 for DQA1, 600 to 610 for DPA1, and some 450 for DPB1. Because of strong linkage in the cohort, roughly five DR-DQ haplotypes were treated as single units for association and clustering. Across approximately 400 genotyped donors of the cohort, an average of about 250,000 unique TCR beta nucleotide sequences per donor were sequenced, and approximately 17% of those sequences were non-productive. The research as a whole found: In a later analysis, some 18,000 TCR beta sequences were associated with specific HLA alleles at a false discovery rate of 0.05. A later analysis found that most CMV-associated TCR beta chains appeared HLA-restricted, with HLA associations seemingly driven largely by CMV exposure. A later analysis found that HLA-associated TCR beta chains were more clonally expanded and had lower generation probabilities than equally common non-associated chains. In vitro tests confirmed that a few of the cytomegalovirus-associated TCR beta chains recognize cytomegalovirus antigens. Assigning TCR associations to individual alleles was difficult when HLA alleles, especially DR and DQ, strongly co-occurred. While some public TCRs were present in many individuals, most TCR sequences turned up only very rarely across donors. Because some donors lacked HLA typing at each locus, the association tests relied only on the typed subset. A cluster of highly shared sequence variants was judged likely to represent a technical artifact of the sequencing pipeline. Some IMGT-functional V segments, including TRBV6-2 and TRBV6-3, could not be told apart with the 87-base-pair reads, so those segments were excluded. The earlier analysis of approximately 560 of the donors excluded approximately 17 rarely observed V segments, including chromosome 9 orphons, because counts were too low. A further reported finding was that TCR beta sequences accurately predicted the HLA-A and HLA-B alleles for most subjects in the first cohort. Broadly in line with IMGT annotations, most TCR beta V segments showed up in productive rearrangements about 87% or about 30% of the time in an earlier analysis of under 700 of the donors. In a later analysis, TCR association rates were found to vary across HLA loci, with the most associated TCRs seen for DRB1 alleles and the fewest for HLA-C alleles. V-gene and J-gene trimming of TCR beta chains was associated with a missense DCLRE1C variant in a later genetic analysis, and the association was replicated in an independent cohort. Linkage disequilibrium might explain the correlated functional status among segregating V segments, but an unknown experimental factor could not be excluded. The cohort was sequenced for TCR beta chains only, and without alpha or paired-chain data the features that could be detected were limited. Sequencing depth was assumed to be roughly uniform across donors in the presence/absence analyses, though that assumption may not hold. In a later genetic analysis, fewer N-insertions in productive TCRs were reported among donors in an Asian-associated ancestry cluster than the roughly 640-donor mean. In both the original and validation cohorts, the classifier was reported to diagnose cytomegalovirus status with high specificity and sensitivity. The study listed 150 to 200 TCR beta chains as associated with cytomegalovirus. For the cohort, immune exposure information was limited to CMV serostatus. According to a later analysis, parvovirus B19, influenza, CMV and Epstein-Barr virus appeared linked to several top co-occurrence clusters. The authors suggested that the approach could potentially be extended to other disease states and immunological phenotypes.

Via the germline V gene (reference sequence), CDR1 is SSHAT and CDR2 FNYEAQ. From its cysteine to its phenylalanine, the CDR3 spans 14 amino acids. Only the CDR3 DNA stays, 42 bases, in frame from base 1. In total, more than 500 healthy bone marrow donors made up the cohort. At the time of sampling, all cohort members were nominally healthy, though unrecorded immune exposures were likely present. The donor tested CMV seronegative, placing the donor among the 300 to 450 seronegative members of the cohort. Each donor provided a peripheral blood sample, and peripheral blood mononuclear cells were used for TCR beta sequencing. Genomic DNA extraction from the blood cell samples was performed with the Qiagen DNeasy Blood Extraction Kit. Library construction relied on the immunoSEQ multiplex PCR assay. The multiplex PCR relied on a mix of 60 forward primers for TCR Vbeta segments and 13 reverse primers for TCR Jbeta segments. A multiplex PCR assay on genomic DNA amplified the CDR3 region of rearranged TCR beta genes. Amplified TCR beta libraries were sequenced as 87-base-pair reads on the Illumina HiSeq System. From the authors' description of their analysis: A later analysis counted tens of millions of unique TCR beta chains across the 600 to 850 repertoires, and around 9.9 million of these chains were shared by at least two donors. To remove PCR and sequencing errors, raw reads were error-corrected and collapsed into unique sequences using a nearest-neighbor algorithm that merged closely related sequences. Alignment of CDR3 sequences to IMGT reference sequences was used to assign V, D and J gene segments. For a sequence to be retained, a match of at least six nucleotides was required to both a V gene segment and a J gene segment. Rearrangements were called productive when the CDR3 lacked stop codons and stayed in frame with V and J; all others were non-productive. CDR3 was defined by IMGT convention, running from the second conserved V-encoded cysteine to the conserved J-encoded phenylalanine. Sequences without an unambiguous match to a single V gene segment were excluded from the earlier analysis of 450 to 750 of the donors. In an earlier analysis of several hundred of the donors, V segments were called functional above 56.7% productive rearrangements and were called segregating when the between-donor standard deviation exceeded 5%. A statistical classification framework was built for diagnosing cytomegalovirus status from the catalog of TCR beta chain sequences. In a later analysis, V and J genes were assigned by comparing TCR nucleotide sequences against IMGT/GENE-DB human TR gene sequences. Using the TCRdist pipeline, a later analysis assigned CDR3 sequences along with most-parsimonious VDJ recombination scenarios. A later analysis defined each TCR beta chain by its CDR3 amino acid sequence plus V-gene family, and excluded reads lacking a unique V-gene family. As a way to deal with suspected cross-contamination and a sequencing artifact, a later analysis dropped 500 to 700 nucleotide sequences that were highly shared and had low generation probability. In a later analysis, a clonal expansion index was calculated for each public chain from normalized within-repertoire ranks of inferred template counts. Generation probabilities in a later analysis came from a VDJ recombination model fitted to out-of-frame rearrangements, and those results were checked against IGoR. In a later analysis, TCR-TCR, TCR-HLA and TCR-CMV co-occurrence was scored with hypergeometric tests, and a repertoire-size bias correction was applied to TCR pairs. A later analysis estimated false discovery rates by permuting HLA or CMV assignments 20 times. In a later analysis, co-occurring TCRs were grouped using DBSCAN, with TCRdist sequence similarity added in when clustering inside HLA-allele-positive subsets. Repertoires with fewer than 30,000 or more than 120,000 public chains were left out of co-occurrence clustering, as were a few repertoires with anomalous nucleotide sharing. The clones in this table, taken by TCRdb from immuneACCESS, are in-frame only. Not every clone is retained; where verified, under half of the shortfall comes from an unresolved V gene, and the cause of the rest is unknown. The V and J calls and clone size were taken over from that table, and D and trimming were inferred from the DNA. Within this sample are roughly 130,000 clones, with about four fifths of them counted one time only. The ten largest account for more than 3% of the sample.

The source of this sequence is a female donor in good health and CMV-seronegative. Sequenced material: PBMCs. The chain was built from TRBV7-7 and TRBJ2-1; 7 central bases correspond to TRBD1. In nucleotides, the sequence is TGTGCTAGCAGCTTAGTCACAGGGGCGAATGAGCAGTTCTTC. Protein translation: CASSLVTGANEQFF. The reference TRBV7-7 and TRBJ2-1 proteins fill in what lies around the CDR3, so the full variable domain reads GAGVSQSPRYKVTKRGQDVTLRCDPISSHATLYWYQQALGQGPEFLTYFNYEAQPDKSGLPSDRFSAERPEGSISTLTIQRTEQRDSAMYRCASSLVTGANEQFFGPGTRLTVL.